A single TCR beta chain is shown here with its context. The antigen remains unidentified. The sample is drawn from a study of vaccination effects on CD4 cells after COVID-19. Study context: Two doses of BNT162b2 or mRNA-1273 vaccine were administered to participants.

General observations from the study: Only a single clone (1 of 255 vaccine-induced clones in healthy vaccinees) cross-reacted with common cold coronaviruses.

With the ViraFEST assay, the study expanded antigen-specific CD4+ T cells using viral peptide pools, then sequenced them. Culturing for more than eight days preceded CD4+ T cell isolation. The healthy vaccine recipients, who had no prior SARS-CoV-2 infection, showed negative nucleocapsid antibodies. The protocol was immunoSEQ multiplex PCR, while the TCRdb copy is restricted to in-frame clones and leaves out a portion. Altogether about 45,000 clones are present, around three quarters being singletons, with the ten largest covering roughly a tenth. CDR1 is SGHTA, CDR2 FQGNSA, per germline. This CDR3 is 16 amino acids long. Trimming removed 5 bases at V and 2 bases at J, with 13 bases between.

The genes are TRBV7-2 and TRBJ1-6; no firm D call. This clonotype originated in a human donor who received a COVID-19 vaccine. Specimen: CD4+ T cells from PBMCs cultured with SARS-CoV-2 spike peptides, collected before COVID-19 vaccination. The CDR3 DNA is TGTGCCAGCAGCCCTGACGGTGGTGCCTATAATTCACCCCTCCACTTT. This codes for CASSPDGGAYNSPLHF.